Shown below are 9 T cell receptor beta chains from a single sample sequenced in a study of CD8 T cells in ankylosing spondylitis (dated by TCRdb to 2017 to 2019). Summary of the overall study and its limitations: A TCR beta motif of about 8 highly homologous amino acid variants appeared characteristic of blood from ankylosing spondylitis patients.

The antigens these receptors bind are not known. Preparation of the library involved 5' RACE. The sequencer was an Illumina HiSeq 2500. TCRdb ran its own pipeline on the public reads, namely fastp trimming at Q25 and MiXCR clone calling, and kept in-frame beta chains. Entries are consolidated by CDR3 protein sequence, retaining the most common genes and DNA. Within this sample are about 800,000 distinct CDR3 sequences, with 10% to 15% of them counted one time only. The ten biggest clones cover just over 0.5% of the sample. Sequenced: blood, either unsorted or a sorted T cell fraction (not recorded which). These receptors were obtained from a male donor with ankylosing spondylitis.

The CDR3 is CASSYTRVNYGYTF. The CDR3 nucleotides read TGTGCCAGCAGCTACACCAGGGTTAACTATGGCTACACCTTC. This chain joins TRBV6-5 and TRBJ1-2, with a possible D match to TRBD1 (5 bases). Trimming pared 6 bases from V and 1 base from J, leaving 12 bases between. Germline V gene sequence: CDR1 MNHEY, CDR2 SVGAGI. There are 14 residues in the CDR3.

The chain has TRBV6-5 and TRBJ1-2, with D maybe TRBD1 (6 bases). The CDR3 extends over 11 amino acids. Germline V lookup: CDR1 MNHEY, CDR2 SVGAGI. Trimming removed 6 bases at V and 7 bases at J, with 9 bases between. As DNA, the CDR3 is TGTGCCAGCAGAACAGGGATTGGCTACACCTTC. This translates into CASRTGIGYTF.

This clonotype turned up a few times. CDR3 loop: CASRPMAVFSNYGYTF. DNA of the CDR3: TGCGCCAGCAGACCTATGGCGGTCTTCTCTAACTATGGCTACACCTTC. The chain carries TRBV5-1 and TRBJ1-2; D is undetermined. Germline values: CDR1 SGHRS, CDR2 YFSETQ. There are 16 residues in the CDR3. V lost 5 bases and J 0 bases, leaving 17 bases between the germline ends.

This clonotype was recorded many times. The chain carries TRBV12-3 or TRBV12-4 and TRBJ2-7; a possible D gene is TRBD2 (6 bases). CDR3 length: 11 residues. Trimming pared 9 bases from V and 4 bases from J, leaving 10 bases between. The chain's CDR3 is CARKGLYEQYF. DNA for the CDR3: TGTGCCAGGAAGGGACTGTACGAGCAGTACTTC.

This clonotype has a handful of counts. The V and J genes are TRBV27 and TRBJ2-1; 10 nucleotides match TRBD2. The germline gives CDR1 MNHEY, CDR2 SMNVEV (reference sequence). CDR3 length: 12 amino acids. With V trimmed by 3 bases and J by 12 bases, 2 bases remained unmatched. CDR3: CASSFLAGVQFF. The DNA of the CDR3 is TGTGCCAGCAGTTTTCTAGCGGGAGTGCAGTTCTTC.

V usage is TRBV5-1 and J usage is TRBJ2-3; D could derive from TRBD1 or TRBD2 (5 bases each). With 3 bases removed from V and 2 bases from J, the gap between germline ends came to 10 bases. Germline CDR1 SGHRS, CDR2 YFSETQ. The CDR3 is 14 residues long. In DNA form, the CDR3 reads TGCGCCAGCAGCTCCGGGGCTTTCACAGATACGCAGTATTTT. Its translation: CASSSGAFTDTQYF.

This clonotype has only a few counts. V usage is TRBV5-5 and J usage is TRBJ2-1; 8 nucleotides align to TRBD2. Unmatched junction bases numbered 10, after V lost 1 base and J lost 4 bases. The length of the CDR3 is 17 residues. Germline loops: CDR1 SGHKS, CDR2 YYEKEE (reference sequence). DNA of the CDR3: TGTGCCAGCAGCTTGATCCCCACAAGCGGGGGATACAATGAGCAGTTCTTC. It translates to CASSLIPTSGGYNEQFF.

This clonotype turned up a few times. The V call is TRBV30, the J call TRBJ2-7, with TRBD2 matching over 9 bases. Trimming at V came to 8 bases and at J to 6 bases, leaving 5 bases not matched to a gene. CDR3 size: 11 residues. CDR1 is GTSNPN, CDR2 SVGIG, per germline (reference sequence). Written as DNA, the CDR3 is TGTGCCACAGGGACTAGCAGCGAGCAGTACTTC. It specifies CATGTSSEQYF.

This rearrangement joins TRBV10-3 to TRBJ2-5; TRBD1 matches at 8 bases. V shed 0 bases and J 4 bases; nucleotides not matched to a gene: 4. Germline lookup yields CDR1 ENHRY and CDR2 SYGVKD. The CDR3 is 15 residues long. The CDR3 region has the DNA TGTGCCATCAGTGAGTCTGACAGGGGATCAGAGACCCAGTACTTC. Amino acids: CAISESDRGSETQYF.